The clone carrying this T cell receptor (beta chain) was detected only a few times. The germline CDR1 and CDR2 sequences are SGHAT and FQNNGV. V lost 3 bases and J 4 bases, leaving 12 bases between the germline ends. The CDR3 has 15 residues. This sample was included in a study of T cells in Graves' hyperthyroidism and ophthalmopathy. Using RNA transcripts as the source, TCR beta CDR3 regions were amplified. First-round RT-PCR of the TCR CDR3 relied on the HTBI primer set. From the multiplex PCR reads, TCRdb called clonotypes with MiXCR, one entry per CDR3 protein. The sample consists of 600,000 or so distinct CDR3 sequences, 14% of them appearing once.

The sequence was obtained from a woman between 18 and 29 years old with Graves' ophthalmopathy. The chain is built from TRBV11-2 and TRBJ2-2; the D gene is possibly TRBD2 (7 bases). The specimen was blood. The CDR3 loop is CASSFRGGATGELFF. CDR3 sequence (DNA): TGTGCCAGCAGCTTTAGGGGGGGGGCCACCGGGGAGCTGTTTTTT.